The text below deals with one T cell receptor (beta chain). No cognate antigen has been identified for it. The sample holds no much larger clone one base away, and base qualities are not on file. Data came from an Illumina NovaSeq 6000. TCRalpha and TCRbeta cDNA libraries were built by 5'RACE with constant-segment primers, adding sample barcodes and unique molecular identifiers. Trizol reagent was used to extract RNA from every sample. The libraries were amplified in two PCR steps, and the second step added a second sample barcode and Illumina TruSeq adapters. Libraries were sequenced on an Illumina NovaSeq with 2 x 150 bp paired-end reads. In the authors' own workflow: With migec v1.2.7, reads were demultiplexed and then collapsed into UMI-guided consensus sequences. Using mixcr v2.1.11, the UMI consensuses were aligned to TRA and TRB V and J templates and assembled into clonotypes. A clonotype was counted as expanded or contracted only if both edgeR and NoisET called the change significant, with noise models trained on biological replicates. edgeR calls used a false discovery rate-adjusted p below 0.01 and a log2 fold-change threshold of 1. PCA with hierarchical clustering of max-normalized trajectories of the 1000 most abundant clonotypes was used as exploratory dynamics analysis. Separately sequenced CD4+ and CD8+ repertoires were used to assign the CD4 or CD8 phenotype of responding clones. TCRdb trimmed public reads at Q25 via fastp, called clones via MiXCR and kept in-frame beta chains. Each entry is one CDR3 protein sequence, shown with its most common DNA and genes. TCRdb's processing, not the study's, gives the V and J calls here. The sample records under 400,000 distinct CDR3 sequences, 28% of which are singletons. The top ten clonotypes cover approximately 15% of the sample.

These data originate in a study of T-cell memory formation after mild COVID-19 listed by TCRdb under 2021. Notes on the research overall: TCR sequence clusters from the two donors were found to be largely donor specific. T-cell clones expanding and contracting after mild COVID-19 in two donors were tracked by longitudinal TCRalpha and TCRbeta repertoire sequencing. The cohort comprised two young, previously healthy adult volunteers, one female and one male. Overall study outcomes, separate from this receptor: Whether the second-wave clones peaking on day 37 were SARS-CoV-2 specific was not confirmed. Only a couple of mild cases were covered in the study, and larger cohorts including severe cases with pre-infection samples were considered necessary. Clones that contracted from day 15 to 85 showed balanced CD4/CD8 phenotypes, whereas a second wave of clones that expanded from day 15 to 37 leaned towards CD4+. Contracting CD4+ clones were found mainly in CM and EM memory subsets, while CD8+ clones were enriched in EMRA. Some responding clones were detected in pre-infection memory, suggesting pre-existing cross-reactive memory T cells joined the SARS-CoV-2 response.

Ficoll-Paque density gradient centrifugation was the method used to isolate PBMCs. Reading from cysteine to phenylalanine, the CDR3 counts 13 amino acids. This entry keeps only the CDR3 DNA: 39 bases, framed from base 1. CDR1 is given as SGHNT and CDR2 as YYREEE, both from the germline V gene (reference sequence). V is clipped by 5 bases and J by 4 bases, and the sequence between their germline boundaries is 13 bases long. This receptor was taken from an adult woman who had mild COVID-19 (a few samples of this study predate the infection). The sample titles of this study are shuffled in the database, so cell type and time point are left out; the donor was told from shared clones. The sequencing input was PBMCs or a T cell subset sorted from them (not recorded which). The rearrangement combines TRBV5-4 with TRBJ2-7; the best D guess is TRBD1, with 5 bases matching. The CDR3 region reads CASSPATDYEQYF. The bases are TGTGCCAGCAGTCCGGCGACAGATTACGAGCAGTACTTC. The full variable domain, with segments outside the CDR3 supplied by the reference TRBV5-4 and TRBJ2-7 proteins, appears as ETGVTQSPTHLIKTRGQQVTLRCSSQSGHNTVSWYQQALGQGPQFIFQYYREEENGRGNFPPRFSGLQFPNYSSELNVNALELDDSALYLCASSPATDYEQYFGPGTRLTVT.